The clone carrying this T cell receptor (beta chain) appeared a few times. The antigen is unknown. TCRdb used MiXCR to reprocess the RT-PCR reads, holding one entry per CDR3 protein. The table shows 500,000 to 600,000 distinct CDR3 sequences, with around 13% occurring only once. This sample was taken from a study of response to subunit inactivated influenza vaccine. Study-wide points: That few new T cells are recruited by each seasonal influenza vaccination was the authors' suggestion.

CDR3 length: 15 amino acids. Between the trimmed V and J ends, which lost 6 bases and 2 bases, there was a span of 17 bases. This clonotype was obtained from a man aged 45-65 years who received an inactivated influenza vaccine. Sequenced material: PBMCs from blood, taken more than 35 days after vaccination. The V and J genes are TRBV12-3 or TRBV12-4 and TRBJ2-7; possibly TRBD1 for D (8 bases). The CDR3: CASRSEQGGTYEQYF. CDR3 bases: TGTGCCAGCAGATCCGAACAGGGGGGGACCTACGAGCAGTACTTC.